A single sample gave rise to the 15 T cell receptor beta chains below, sequenced in a study of identical twins. MiXCR, applied by TCRdb to the 5' RACE reads, yields one record per CDR3 protein. The sample holds hundreds of thousands of distinct CDR3 sequences; less than 25% are singletons and the top ten take approximately 4.3%. The same data also contributed to another study, on T cells expressing NK-cell markers.

The specimen was PBMCs. These receptors all come from a woman between 18 and 29 years old in good health.

The chain has TRBV11-2 and TRBJ2-5; D is perhaps TRBD2 (5 bases). Germline values: CDR1 SGHAT, CDR2 FQNNGV. V was trimmed by 2 bases and J by 7 bases, leaving 14 bases between them. The CDR3 runs to 14 residues. CDR3 amino acids: CASSLRSREGTQYF. The CDR3 bases are TGTGCCAGCAGCTTACGGAGCCGAGAGGGGACCCAGTACTTC.

This clonotype was recorded a few times. The V call is TRBV20-1, the J call TRBJ2-1; 11 positions match TRBD2. Losses at the gene ends were 1 base for V and 10 bases for J; bases not matched to a gene: 12. Germline V gene data show CDR1 as DFQATT and CDR2 as SNEGSKA (reference sequence). The CDR3 spans 16 residues. The CDR3 DNA reads TGCAGTGCTAGAGTGGGTACTAGCGGGAGTTTCGGGGAGCAGTTCTTC. Translation: CSARVGTSGSFGEQFF.

This clonotype came up a few times. The V call is TRBV20-1, the J call TRBJ1-5, with unresolved D. Looked up from germline, CDR1 is DFQATT and CDR2 is SNEGSKA (reference sequence). Between the trimmed V and J ends, which lost 3 bases and 7 bases, there was a span of 19 bases. This CDR3 is built from 15 residues. The CDR3, as DNA: TGCAGTGCTAGCGTGCCGGGTCCCCCAAGGCAGCCCCAGCATTTT. This sequence encodes CSASVPGPPRQPQHF.

This clonotype was counted a few times. The chain uses TRBV2 and TRBJ2-1; possible D gene TRBD1, 6 bases. The CDR3 spans 16 residues. V shed 5 bases and J shed 9 bases, with 23 bases lying between them. Germline loops: CDR1 SNHLY, CDR2 FYNNEI. CDR3 sequence reads: CASSTGALGLGGEQFF. The DNA for the CDR3 is TGTGCCAGCAGTACCGGGGCTCTGGGGCTAGGGGGTGAGCAGTTCTTC. The full variable domain, its missing parts supplied by reference TRBV2 and TRBJ2-1, is EPEVTQTPSHQVTQMGQEVILRCVPISNHLYFYWYRQILGQKVEFLVSFYNNEISEKSEIFDDQFSVERPDGSNFTLKIRSTKLEDSAMYFCASSTGALGLGGEQFFGPGTRLTVL.

This clonotype was seen many times. The chain uses TRBV12-3 or TRBV12-4 and TRBJ2-5; no definite D call. This CDR3 has 12 residues. V lost 3 bases and J 5 bases, leaving 7 bases between the germline ends. CDR3 sequence: CASSLYWETQYF. CDR3 nucleotides: TGTGCCAGCAGTTTGTATTGGGAGACCCAGTACTTC.

This clonotype occurred a few times. V is TRBV20-1 and J is TRBJ1-6, with D possibly TRBD1 on 6 matching bases. Germline CDR1 and CDR2: DFQATT and SNEGSKA (reference sequence). V was pared by 3 bases and J by 7 bases, with 16 bases between. The CDR3 has 15 amino acids. CDR3 amino acids: CSASPGAGINSPLHF. In nucleotides, the CDR3 is TGCAGTGCTAGTCCGGGGGCGGGAATAAATTCACCCCTCCACTTT.

This clonotype turned up a few times. For the CDR3, the DNA is TGTGCCAGCTCCCAAGGACTAGCCGGCTCCACAGATACGCAGTATTTT. Translating gives CASSQGLAGSTDTQYF. V usage is TRBV18 and J usage is TRBJ2-3; 8 positions agree with TRBD2. This CDR3 has 16 amino acids. V was pared by 6 bases and J by 2 bases, with 10 bases of the junction left unmatched. CDR1 and CDR2 from the germline V gene are KGHSH and LQKENI. Full variable domain (missing parts from reference TRBV18 and TRBJ2-3): NAGVMQNPRHLVRRRGQEARLRCSPMKGHSHVYWYRQLPEEGLKFMVYLQKENIIDESGMPKERFSAEFPKEGPSILRIQQVVRGDSAAYFCASSQGLAGSTDTQYFGPGTRLTVL.

The chain combines TRBV12-3 or TRBV12-4 with TRBJ2-1; D might be TRBD2 (6 bases). The V and J ends lost 4 bases and 7 bases respectively, with 17 bases between them. The CDR3 is made up of 15 amino acids. The CDR3 reads CASSSISGYVNEQFF. The CDR3 coding sequence is TGTGCCAGCAGTTCTATTAGCGGCTATGTAAATGAGCAGTTCTTC.

The CDR3 nucleotides are TGTGCCAGCAGCGAAGGTCCCACTCCGGCCTACGAGCAGTACTTC. Translating it yields CASSEGPTPAYEQYF. The rearrangement joins TRBV7-9 to TRBJ2-7; D uncertain. CDR1 SEHNR and CDR2 FQNEAQ come from the germline V gene (reference sequence). This CDR3 spans 15 amino acids. Trimming pared 5 bases from V and 2 bases from J, leaving 16 bases between.

As DNA, the CDR3 is TGTGCCATCAGTGAGTCGGGTGAGGGAACTTTCTTT. This translates into CAISESGEGTFF. This sequence joins TRBV10-3 and TRBJ1-1; D gene uncertain. Germline-derived CDR1 and CDR2 are ENHRY and SYGVKD. V was clipped by 0 bases and J by 12 bases, with 11 bases between them. The CDR3 extends over 12 amino acids.

This clonotype was observed a handful of times. The chain recombines TRBV4-3 with TRBJ1-4, with 9 bases aligning to TRBD1. Trimming removed 5 bases from V and 6 bases from J; junction bases left unmatched: 7. From germline, CDR1 is LGHNA and CDR2 YSLEER. The CDR3 sequence is 15 residues long. This CDR3 is CASSIQGARDEKLFF. The DNA of the CDR3 is TGCGCCAGCAGCATACAGGGGGCGCGGGATGAAAAACTGTTTTTT.

The chain uses TRBV20-1 and TRBJ2-7; D gene unclear. Looked up from germline, CDR1 is DFQATT and CDR2 is SNEGSKA (reference sequence). The CDR3 is 14 amino acids. The germline V and J ends were trimmed by 6 bases and 0 bases, with 15 bases remaining between them. The CDR3 nucleotides read TGCAGTGCCCGCCTGCCGGGTGCCTCCTACGAGCAGTACTTC. This codes for CSARLPGASYEQYF.

This sequence joins TRBV10-2 and TRBJ2-3; possible D gene TRBD2, 6 bases. Germline values: CDR1 WSHSY, CDR2 SAAADI. V was trimmed by 4 bases and J by 0 bases, leaving 11 bases between them. The CDR3 sequence is 15 residues long. This CDR3 reads CASSAGAGSTDTQYF. The DNA of the CDR3 is TGCGCCAGCAGTGCTGGGGCGGGGAGCACAGATACGCAGTATTTT.

This clonotype was recorded many times. This chain joins TRBV5-6 and TRBJ2-2; 13 bases line up with TRBD2. V lost 4 bases to trimming and J lost 3 bases; unmatched junction nucleotides: 3. Germline lookup yields CDR1 SGHDT and CDR2 YYEEEE. This CDR3 has 16 amino acids. Written as DNA, the CDR3 is TGTGCCAGCAGCGAACTAGCGGGGGGGTACACCGGGGAGCTGTTTTTT. Amino acids: CASSELAGGYTGELFF. The variable domain in full, completed from reference TRBV5-6 and TRBJ2-2, reads DAGVTQSPTHLIKTRGQQVTLRCSPKSGHDTVSWYQQALGQGPQFIFQYYEEEERQRGNFPDRFSGHQFPNYSSELNVNALLLGDSALYLCASSELAGGYTGELFFGEGSRLTVL.

This clonotype was picked up a small number of times. This rearrangement joins TRBV27 to TRBJ2-7; no reliable D call. The CDR3 loop spans 13 amino acids. Germline V gene lookup returns CDR1 MNHEY and CDR2 SMNVEV (reference sequence). V lost 2 bases and J 0 bases, leaving 5 bases between the germline ends. This CDR3 is CASSLTLSYEQYF. The CDR3 DNA is TGTGCCAGCAGTTTAACCCTCTCCTACGAGCAGTACTTC.